This T cell receptor (beta chain) derives from a study of cytomegalovirus exposure and HLA in healthy donors. V was pared by 10 bases and J by 4 bases, with 11 bases between. This CDR3 spans 11 amino acids. Germline V CDR1 and CDR2: MNHEY, SMNVEV (reference sequence). Primers for the PCR totalled 60 Vbeta and 13 Jbeta. The table came from immunoSEQ multiplex PCR; TCRdb's copy has only in-frame clones and leaves some out. The sample carries about 100,000 clones, 81% recorded once. The sequence derives from a woman between 65 and 79 years old in good health and CMV-seropositive. Sequenced input: PBMCs. The chain couples TRBV27 to TRBJ2-7; D ambiguous. CDR3 residues: CATSWAYEQYF. CDR3 coding DNA: TGTGCCACCTCATGGGCATACGAGCAGTACTTC.